These T cell receptor beta chains were read from a single sample in a study of cytomegalovirus exposure and HLA in healthy donors. Sequencing was performed with immunoSEQ multiplex PCR; in TCRdb, only in-frame clones are kept and a portion is missing. The sample shows about 130,000 clones, and over 1.5% sits with its ten largest clones. Sequencing was done on a sample of PBMCs. These receptors were taken from a man younger than 30 in good health and CMV-seronegative. Each CDR3 is given with its conserved first and last residue. A D gene is named only where the DNA matches it firmly.

d_gene: .; v_gene: TRBV25-1; j_gene: TRBJ1-4; len: 15; CDR3nt: TGTGCCAGCAGTGAATGGACACAGCCTAATGAAAAACTGTTTTTT; CDR3aa: CASSEWTQPNEKLFF
d_gene: TRBD1; v_gene: TRBV7-9; j_gene: TRBJ2-7; len: 15; CDR3nt: TGTGCCAGCAGCCCCTCCGGGACAGTCCGCTACGAGCAGTACTTC; CDR3aa: CASSPSGTVRYEQYF
d_gene: TRBD2; v_gene: TRBV27; j_gene: TRBJ2-1; len: 18; CDR3nt: TGTGCCAGCAGTTTCAGGGGATCTGGGACTAGGCCAGACAATGAGCAGTTCTTC; CDR3aa: CASSFRGSGTRPDNEQFF
d_gene: .; v_gene: TRBV28; j_gene: TRBJ2-5; len: 15; CDR3nt: TGTGCCAGCAGTTTTGGAGTGCAAGTTCAAGAGACCCAGTACTTC; CDR3aa: CASSFGVQVQETQYF
d_gene: TRBD1; v_gene: TRBV7-9; j_gene: TRBJ2-3; len: 15; CDR3nt: TGTGCCAGCAACCTCGGGACAGGGCAGACAGATACGCAGTATTTT; CDR3aa: CASNLGTGQTDTQYF
d_gene: TRBD2; v_gene: TRBV7-9; j_gene: TRBJ2-7; len: 14; CDR3nt: TGTGCCAGCAGCTTCGGGACTAGCGGATACGAGCAGTACTTC; CDR3aa: CASSFGTSGYEQYF
d_gene: .; v_gene: TRBV6-1; j_gene: TRBJ2-7; len: 12; CDR3nt: TGTGCCAGCAGGGCGGGCCTCTACGAGCAGTACTTC; CDR3aa: CASRAGLYEQYF
d_gene: .; v_gene: TRBV6-5; j_gene: TRBJ1-1; len: 14; CDR3nt: TGTGCCAGCAGTTACGATAGACAGAAATATGAAGCTTTCTTT; CDR3aa: CASSYDRQKYEAFF
d_gene: TRBD1; v_gene: TRBV4-3; j_gene: TRBJ2-7; len: 15; CDR3nt: TGCGCCAGCAGCCATAGGACAGGGAGCTCCTACGAGCAGTACTTC; CDR3aa: CASSHRTGSSYEQYF
d_gene: TRBD1; v_gene: TRBV28; j_gene: TRBJ2-1; len: 15; CDR3nt: TGTGCCAGCAGCTACCGGGACAGGGTAAACAATGAGCAGTTCTTC; CDR3aa: CASSYRDRVNNEQFF
d_gene: .; v_gene: TRBV6-6; j_gene: TRBJ1-4; len: 15; CDR3nt: TGTGCCAGCAGGTCACTGACAGGTTCCGGAGAAAAACTGTTTTTT; CDR3aa: CASRSLTGSGEKLFF
d_gene: TRBD1; v_gene: TRBV9; j_gene: TRBJ2-7; len: 14; CDR3nt: TGTGCCAGCAGCTTAGGGACAGGGAACTACGAGCAGTACTTC; CDR3aa: CASSLGTGNYEQYF
d_gene: .; v_gene: TRBV5-1; j_gene: TRBJ2-6; len: 18; CDR3nt: TGCGCCAGCAGCTTGGGCCCTAGTGTCTTCCCTGGGGCCAACGTCCTGACTTTC; CDR3aa: CASSLGPSVFPGANVLTF
d_gene: TRBD1; v_gene: TRBV25-1; j_gene: TRBJ1-4; len: 15; CDR3nt: TGTGCCAGCAGTACCCGGGACAGAATAAATGAAAAACTGTTTTTT; CDR3aa: CASSTRDRINEKLFF
d_gene: TRBD1; v_gene: TRBV18; j_gene: TRBJ2-1; len: 15; CDR3nt: TGTGCCAGCTCACCAGGGACAGGCGATTACAATGAGCAGTTCTTC; CDR3aa: CASSPGTGDYNEQFF
d_gene: .; v_gene: TRBV9; j_gene: TRBJ1-1; len: 13; CDR3nt: TGTACCAGCAGCGTAGGAGGGGGTACTGAAGCTTTCTTT; CDR3aa: CTSSVGGGTEAFF
d_gene: .; v_gene: TRBV28; j_gene: TRBJ1-2; len: 16; CDR3nt: TGTGCCAGCAGTCCCTATTCCTCCGGGACAAACTATGGCTACACCTTC; CDR3aa: CASSPYSSGTNYGYTF
d_gene: .; v_gene: TRBV7-9; j_gene: TRBJ1-5; len: 14; CDR3nt: TGTGCCAGCAGCTTAGCGCCAGCGAATCAGCCCCAGCATTTT; CDR3aa: CASSLAPANQPQHF
d_gene: .; v_gene: TRBV5-4; j_gene: TRBJ2-3; len: 14; CDR3nt: TGTGCCAGCAGCTCCGGACAGTTGACAGATACGCAGTATTTT; CDR3aa: CASSSGQLTDTQYF
d_gene: TRBD2; v_gene: TRBV13; j_gene: TRBJ2-5; len: 17; CDR3nt: TGTGCCAGCAGCGCAGCAGGGCTAGCGGGAGCGGTAGAGACCCAGTACTTC; CDR3aa: CASSAAGLAGAVETQYF
d_gene: TRBD2; v_gene: TRBV7-6; j_gene: TRBJ2-1; len: 15; CDR3nt: TGTGCCAGCAGCTGGCGGGAGGGGGTTTACAATGAGCAGTTCTTC; CDR3aa: CASSWREGVYNEQFF
d_gene: .; v_gene: TRBV28; j_gene: TRBJ2-7; len: 14; CDR3nt: TGTGCCAGCACCCTGCTAGGAGGGGGCGTAGGGCAGTACTTC; CDR3aa: CASTLLGGGVGQYF
d_gene: .; v_gene: TRBV7-7; j_gene: TRBJ2-2; len: 14; CDR3nt: TGTGCTAGCAGCCGATCGGGGGAAACCGGGGAGCTGTTTTTT; CDR3aa: CASSRSGETGELFF
d_gene: TRBD2; v_gene: TRBV5-1; j_gene: TRBJ2-1; len: 16; CDR3nt: TGCGCCAGTAGGACTAGCGGGAGGGGGTTCGCCAATGAGCAGTTCTTC; CDR3aa: CASRTSGRGFANEQFF
d_gene: .; v_gene: TRBV4-2; j_gene: TRBJ2-2; len: 13; CDR3nt: TGTGCCAGCAGCCAATTCGGGGACGGGGAGCTGTTTTTT; CDR3aa: CASSQFGDGELFF
d_gene: .; v_gene: TRBV7-8; j_gene: TRBJ2-1; len: 15; CDR3nt: TGTGCCAGCAGCTCCATGAGCGGGACATACAATGAGCAGTTCTTC; CDR3aa: CASSSMSGTYNEQFF
d_gene: TRBD1; v_gene: TRBV7-2; j_gene: TRBJ2-7; len: 12; CDR3nt: TGTGCCAGCAGTCGGGACAGATACGAGCAGTACTTC; CDR3aa: CASSRDRYEQYF
d_gene: TRBD2; v_gene: TRBV2; j_gene: TRBJ2-1; len: 16; CDR3nt: TGTGCCAGCAGTGAAGCGCGGCAGGCCGGGAGGGCTGAGCAGTTCTTC; CDR3aa: CASSEARQAGRAEQFF
d_gene: .; v_gene: TRBV19; j_gene: TRBJ1-6; len: 13; CDR3nt: TGTGCCAGTAATGAGGCTGGCAATTCACCCCTCCACTTT; CDR3aa: CASNEAGNSPLHF
d_gene: .; v_gene: TRBV28; j_gene: TRBJ1-1; len: 15; CDR3nt: TGTGCCAGCAGTTTAGCCCAAGAGGGGGTCGAAGGAGCTTTCTTT; CDR3aa: CASSLAQEGVEGAFF
d_gene: .; v_gene: TRBV30; j_gene: TRBJ2-7; len: 11; CDR3nt: TGTGCCTGGAGTGTAGTAGTAGAGCAGTACTTC; CDR3aa: CAWSVVVEQYF
d_gene: TRBD1; v_gene: TRBV7-9; j_gene: TRBJ1-2; len: 12; CDR3nt: TGTGCCAGTGGGACAGGTGCTTATGGCTACACCTTC; CDR3aa: CASGTGAYGYTF
d_gene: TRBD2; v_gene: TRBV11-3; j_gene: TRBJ2-5; len: 15; CDR3nt: TGTGCCAGCAGCTCCCCCTGGACTAGCGGGAGGACCCAGTACTTC; CDR3aa: CASSSPWTSGRTQYF
d_gene: .; v_gene: TRBV29-1; j_gene: TRBJ2-5; len: 14; CDR3nt: TGCAGCGTTGAAGTGGCAGGGTGGGGAGAGACCCAGTACTTC; CDR3aa: CSVEVAGWGETQYF
d_gene: TRBD1; v_gene: TRBV5-6; j_gene: TRBJ1-5; len: 14; CDR3nt: TGTGCCAGCACCTCCGGGACAGGGGTTCAGCCCCAGCATTTT; CDR3aa: CASTSGTGVQPQHF
d_gene: .; v_gene: TRBV28; j_gene: TRBJ1-1; len: 15; CDR3nt: TGTGCCAGCAGTTCCCCTGCAGCGGCCAACACTGAAGCTTTCTTT; CDR3aa: CASSSPAAANTEAFF
d_gene: .; v_gene: TRBV7-9; j_gene: TRBJ1-1; len: 14; CDR3nt: TGTGCCAGCAGCTTAGAGTCCGGAGGCACTGAAGCTTTCTTT; CDR3aa: CASSLESGGTEAFF
d_gene: TRBD2; v_gene: TRBV27; j_gene: TRBJ2-2; len: 16; CDR3nt: TGTGCCAGCAGTACTAGCGGGAGGTCCAACACCGGGGAGCTGTTTTTT; CDR3aa: CASSTSGRSNTGELFF
d_gene: .; v_gene: TRBV4-1; j_gene: TRBJ2-5; len: 14; CDR3nt: TGCGCCAGCAGCCAAGATACGGACCAAGAGACCCAGTACTTC; CDR3aa: CASSQDTDQETQYF
d_gene: .; v_gene: TRBV4-3; j_gene: TRBJ2-1; len: 15; CDR3nt: TGCGCCAGCAGCCAAGATCGGATCACTACTAGCGAGCAGTTCTTC; CDR3aa: CASSQDRITTSEQFF
d_gene: .; v_gene: TRBV5-6; j_gene: TRBJ1-1; len: 16; CDR3nt: TGTGCCAGCAGCCTGGGTTTGGGGGCGAGGAGCACTGAAGCTTTCTTT; CDR3aa: CASSLGLGARSTEAFF
d_gene: .; v_gene: TRBV28; j_gene: TRBJ1-5; len: 15; CDR3nt: TGTGCCAGTATTATGGACAGTTTAAGTTATAGGCCCCAGCATTTT; CDR3aa: CASIMDSLSYRPQHF
d_gene: TRBD1; v_gene: TRBV19; j_gene: TRBJ2-2; len: 16; CDR3nt: TGTGCCAGTAGTAAAGGACAGGGAGCGAACACCGGGGAGCTGTTTTTT; CDR3aa: CASSKGQGANTGELFF
d_gene: TRBD1; v_gene: TRBV18; j_gene: TRBJ1-1; len: 14; CDR3nt: TGTGCCAGCTCACCGGGACAGAAAAAGACTGAAGCTTTCTTT; CDR3aa: CASSPGQKKTEAFF
d_gene: .; v_gene: TRBV11-2; j_gene: TRBJ2-6; len: 16; CDR3nt: TGTGCCAGCAGCGCTCTAGCGTCCTCTGGGGCCAACGTCCTGACTTTC; CDR3aa: CASSALASSGANVLTF
d_gene: .; v_gene: TRBV29-1; j_gene: TRBJ2-2; len: 14; CDR3nt: TGCAGCGTTGACGAGGGAGGAAGCACCGGGGAGCTGTTTTTT; CDR3aa: CSVDEGGSTGELFF
d_gene: .; v_gene: TRBV9; j_gene: TRBJ2-7; len: 15; CDR3nt: TGTGCCAGCAGCGTAGGGCATCAGGGGACCCACGAGCAGTACTTC; CDR3aa: CASSVGHQGTHEQYF
d_gene: .; v_gene: TRBV7-6; j_gene: TRBJ2-7; len: 13; CDR3nt: TGTGCCAGCAGTTCTACGATCAGGGACGAGCAGTACTTC; CDR3aa: CASSSTIRDEQYF
d_gene: TRBD1; v_gene: TRBV2; j_gene: TRBJ2-7; len: 14; CDR3nt: TGTGCCAGCAGGGCCGGGACAGTGTCCTACGAGCAGTACTTC; CDR3aa: CASRAGTVSYEQYF
d_gene: .; v_gene: TRBV6-5; j_gene: TRBJ1-1; len: 13; CDR3nt: TGTGCCAGCAGTCGAAACAAGAACACTGAAGCTTTCTTT; CDR3aa: CASSRNKNTEAFF
d_gene: .; v_gene: TRBV7-3; j_gene: TRBJ2-2; len: 12; CDR3nt: TGTGCCAGCGGCAGGGGTCCCGGGGAGCTGTTTTTT; CDR3aa: CASGRGPGELFF
d_gene: TRBD1; v_gene: TRBV9; j_gene: TRBJ2-7; len: 15; CDR3nt: TGTGCCAGCAGCGTAGGGGGACAGAGAGCCTACGAGCAGTACTTC; CDR3aa: CASSVGGQRAYEQYF
d_gene: TRBD1; v_gene: TRBV7-2; j_gene: TRBJ2-3; len: 17; CDR3nt: TGTGCCGTTGCCGGAGGTAACAGGGACAGGGTCCGAGATACGCAGTATTTT; CDR3aa: CAVAGGNRDRVRDTQYF
d_gene: TRBD1; v_gene: TRBV28; j_gene: TRBJ2-7; len: 15; CDR3nt: TGTGCCAGCAGTCTTGGGACAGACCCCTCCTACGAGCAGTACTTC; CDR3aa: CASSLGTDPSYEQYF
d_gene: TRBD2; v_gene: TRBV6-4; j_gene: TRBJ2-3; len: 16; CDR3nt: TGTGCCAGCAGTGACGGGGCGGGGGGGGCCACAGATACGCAGTATTTT; CDR3aa: CASSDGAGGATDTQYF
d_gene: .; v_gene: TRBV4-3; j_gene: TRBJ1-5; len: 15; CDR3nt: TGCGCCAGCAGCCAGAAGGTGGGGGGTCTGAGGCCCCAGCATTTT; CDR3aa: CASSQKVGGLRPQHF
d_gene: .; v_gene: TRBV9; j_gene: TRBJ2-7; len: 15; CDR3nt: TGTGCCAGCAGCTTGTGGGACACATCTACCTACGAGCAGTACTTC; CDR3aa: CASSLWDTSTYEQYF
d_gene: .; v_gene: TRBV7-3; j_gene: TRBJ1-1; len: 14; CDR3nt: TGTGCCAGCAGTGTTGGGGCGGCGAACACTGAAGCTTTCTTT; CDR3aa: CASSVGAANTEAFF
d_gene: .; v_gene: TRBV7-2; j_gene: TRBJ1-1; len: 13; CDR3nt: TGTGCCAGCAGCTTGCAGGAGAACACTGAAGCTTTCTTT; CDR3aa: CASSLQENTEAFF
d_gene: .; v_gene: TRBV10-3; j_gene: TRBJ2-5; len: 14; CDR3nt: TGTGCCATCAGCCCCTGGGGGCAGCAAGAGACCCAGTACTTC; CDR3aa: CAISPWGQQETQYF